The entry below describes one TCR beta chain. Its target is not known. The sample has other DNA sequences that encode this CDR3 too. PCR was performed using 60 Vbeta and 13 Jbeta primers. Profiled with immunoSEQ multiplex PCR; TCRdb holds only in-frame clones, not every one. Of about 130,000 clones listed, around 80% are singletons. Trimming took 6 bases from V and 3 from J; bases not matched to a gene: 0. The germline gives CDR1 MNHNS, CDR2 SASEGT. The CDR3 contains 14 residues. These data come from a study of cytomegalovirus exposure and HLA in healthy donors. Whole-study findings and limits: Within an earlier analysis, most TCR beta V segments proved productive either about 90% or about 30% of the time. Accurate prediction of HLA-A and HLA-B alleles (for most subjects) was reportedly achieved from TCR beta sequences.

The receptor was derived from a man aged 50 or older in good health and CMV-seronegative. Material for sequencing was PBMCs. This sequence joins TRBV6-1 and TRBJ2-1, with 12 bases that match TRBD2. The chain's CDR3 is CASRTSGGYNEQFF. The CDR3 DNA reads as TGTGCCAGCAGGACTAGCGGGGGCTACAATGAGCAGTTCTTC.